The 31 T cell receptor beta chains presented below share a single source sample, sequenced in a study of Ad26.COV2.S vaccination and SARS-CoV-2 variants. Noted treatment: over 15 received Ad26.COV2.S at low or high dose, single or two shots; 5 received placebo; per-sample allocation not given. Day 63 following the first vaccine or placebo injection was when the samples were taken. TCRdb's table, derived via immunoSEQ multiplex PCR, lists solely in-frame clones and lacks some. The table records over 400,000 clones, around 92% of them present only once. This material consisted of peripheral blood, taken in a trial of Ad26.COV2.S vaccine versus placebo. The receptors originated from a person between 18 and 65 years old who received the Ad26.COV2.S COVID-19 vaccine or a placebo.

This clone was found once. The chain joins TRBV6-1 to TRBJ2-1, with D hard to call. In germline, CDR1 is MNHNS, CDR2 SASEGT. This CDR3 contains 13 residues. Trimming took 1 base from V and 9 from J, leaving 10 bases between them. For the CDR3, the DNA is TGTGCCAGCAGTGAAGTAATCCGGAGTGAGCAGTTCTTC. It yields the protein CASSEVIRSEQFF.

The J gene is TRBJ2-2, the V gene TRBV5-4, with TRBD1 as a possible D gene (5 bases). CDR1 is SGHNT, CDR2 YYREEE, per germline (reference sequence). This CDR3 has 15 amino acids. V was shortened by 0 bases and J by 3 bases, with 9 bases between the two germline ends. CDR3 region: CASSLARVDTGELFF. The CDR3 nucleotides are TGTGCCAGCAGCTTGGCCAGGGTGGACACCGGGGAGCTGTTTTTT.

The V gene is TRBV18, the J gene TRBJ2-6; D is unresolved. The CDR3 is 15 residues long. V lost 2 bases, J lost 3 bases, and 8 bases lay in between. The germline CDR1 and CDR2 sequences are KGHSH and LQKENI. The CDR3 DNA sequence: TGTGCCAGCTCACCAGTGGGGTATGGGGCCAACGTCCTGACTTTC. Translating it yields CASSPVGYGANVLTF.

This chain joins TRBV15 and TRBJ2-7; the D gene is possibly TRBD1 (6 bases). Germline V gene lookup returns CDR1 LNHNV and CDR2 YYDKDF (reference sequence). Trimming removed 4 bases from V and 0 bases from J, with 10 bases in between. The CDR3 covers 14 residues. The CDR3 protein is CATSTRRGSYEQYF. CDR3 DNA sequence: TGTGCCACCAGCACCCGCAGGGGCTCCTACGAGCAGTACTTC.

This clone appeared a single time. V gene TRBV7-2 combines with J gene TRBJ1-3, with a weak D call TRBD1 (5 bases). V lost 4 bases, J lost 1 base, and 14 bases lay in between. Per the germline V gene, CDR1 is SGHTA and CDR2 is FQGNSA. The CDR3 spans 16 residues. The CDR3 reads CASSSGTTRSGNTIYF. The CDR3 DNA is TGTGCCAGCAGCTCCGGGACGACCCGATCTGGAAACACCATATATTTT.

The chain joins TRBV5-1 to TRBJ1-2, with 7 positions matching TRBD1. Germline loops: CDR1 SGHRS, CDR2 YFSETQ. V gave up 2 bases and J gave up 1 base; unmatched junction bases: 11. The CDR3 spans 17 residues. The CDR3 region has the DNA TGCGCCAGCAGCTTATTGCCGCGACAGGGCAATAACTATGGCTACACCTTC. As protein: CASSLLPRQGNNYGYTF.

This rearrangement joins TRBV2 to TRBJ2-7; D is ambiguous. CDR1 SNHLY and CDR2 FYNNEI come from the germline V gene. Trimming took off 0 bases at V and 3 bases at J, with 9 bases between the two ends. This CDR3 has 14 residues. The CDR3 coding sequence is TGTGCCAGCAGTGAAGCAATAGAGATCTACGAGCAGTACTTC. Encoded protein: CASSEAIEIYEQYF.

The V and J genes are TRBV18 and TRBJ2-6; D gene ambiguous. CDR3 length equals 16 residues. V was trimmed by 2 bases and J by 2 bases, leaving 10 bases between them. Germline CDR1 and CDR2: KGHSH and LQKENI. CDR3: CASSPISQAGANVLTF. The CDR3 DNA reads as TGTGCCAGCTCACCAATTTCCCAAGCTGGGGCCAACGTCCTGACTTTC.

The V gene is TRBV12-3 or TRBV12-4, the J gene TRBJ2-7, with a tentative D call TRBD2 (6 bases). This CDR3 has 12 amino acids. Trimming pared 6 bases from V and 7 bases from J, leaving 13 bases between. The DNA for the CDR3 is TGTGCCAGCAGCGTCACGGGGGAAGAGCAGTACTTC. Protein: CASSVTGEEQYF.

This chain connects TRBV30 to TRBJ1-2; no definite D call. The CDR3 totals 11 residues. V was pared by 4 bases and J by 8 bases, with 11 bases between. Germline CDR1 GTSNPN, CDR2 SVGIG (reference sequence). The CDR3 nucleotides are TGTGCCTGGACTTCGGATGGAGGCTACACCTTC. Its translation: CAWTSDGGYTF.

The chain uses TRBV29-1 and TRBJ2-7; maybe TRBD1 (5 bases). V was trimmed by 4 bases and J by 6 bases, leaving 13 bases between them. CDR3 length: 12 residues. In germline, CDR1 is SQVTM, CDR2 ANQGSEA. As DNA, the CDR3 is TGCAGCGTTGTAAGGGGAAATGGCGAGCAGTACTTC. Amino acid sequence: CSVVRGNGEQYF.

The chain has TRBV19 and TRBJ1-4; no reliable D call. This CDR3 spans 17 amino acids. Germline CDR1 reads LNHDA; CDR2 reads SQIVND (reference sequence). Trimming removed 1 base from V and 0 bases from J, with 12 bases in between. In nucleotides, the CDR3 is TGTGCCAGTAGTATAGTCCCCAGAACGGCAACTAATGAAAAACTGTTTTTT. The encoded protein is CASSIVPRTATNEKLFF.

This clone was seen a few times. The chain employs TRBV6-1 and TRBJ1-2, with 8 bases that match TRBD1. CDR3 length: 15 amino acids. Germline values: CDR1 MNHNS, CDR2 SASEGT. Trimming took 2 bases from V and 3 from J; bases not matched to a gene: 5. The CDR3 sequence is CASSELGQGDYGYTF. DNA of the CDR3: TGTGCCAGCAGTGAACTTGGACAGGGTGACTATGGCTACACCTTC.

The chain joins TRBV25-1 to TRBJ2-7; TRBD1 matches at 8 bases. Trimming removed 7 bases from V and 6 bases from J; junction bases left unmatched: 8. Germline assignment: CDR1 MGHDK and CDR2 SYGVNS. The CDR3 is 13 residues long. Written as DNA, the CDR3 is TGTGCCAGCACTCTTACAGGGGGTTTCGAGCAGTACTTC. Encoded protein: CASTLTGGFEQYF.

The chain employs TRBV6-5 and TRBJ1-2; TRBD1 aligns across 8 bases. CDR1 and CDR2 (germline): MNHEY, SVGAGI. The V segment lost 3 bases and the J segment 2 bases; nucleotides outside the gene matches: 5. The length of the CDR3 is 15 residues. CDR3 coding DNA: TGTGCCAGCAGTTATTACAGGGGGAGAAACTATGGCTACACCTTC. Amino acid sequence: CASSYYRGRNYGYTF.

J is TRBJ1-1 and V is TRBV6-1, with unresolved D. The V gene's germline CDR1 is MNHNS and CDR2 SASEGT. Trimming shortened V by 3 bases and J by 1 base, and 9 bases separated the two germline ends. The CDR3 extends over 14 amino acids. In DNA, the CDR3 is TGTGCCAGCAGTGAGAAGGGCTGGAACACTGAAGCTTTCTTT. This translates into CASSEKGWNTEAFF.

The chain links TRBV19 to TRBJ2-1; 7 bases fit TRBD1. CDR3 length: 16 amino acids. Germline values: CDR1 LNHDA, CDR2 SQIVND (reference sequence). The J segment lost 5 bases and the V segment lost 0 bases, leaving 7 bases of the junction unmatched. The CDR3 DNA is TGTGCCAGTAGTATAGATATGACAGGGTGGGACAATGAGCAGTTCTTC. The encoded protein is CASSIDMTGWDNEQFF.

The rearrangement links TRBV9 to TRBJ2-3, with TRBD2 matching 13 bases. The CDR3 consists of 16 residues. Unmatched junction bases numbered 5, after V lost 4 bases and J lost 3 bases. The germline CDR1 and CDR2 sequences are SGDLS and YYNGEE. This chain's CDR3 is CASSMATSGGTDTQYF. In nucleotides, the CDR3 is TGTGCCAGCAGCATGGCGACTAGCGGGGGGACAGATACGCAGTATTTT.

The DNA for the CDR3 is TGTGCCAGCATGAGTCAGATTAATTCACCCCTCCACTTT. This codes for CASMSQINSPLHF. The rearrangement joins TRBV27 to TRBJ1-6; D is unresolved. With 7 bases removed from V and 6 bases from J, the gap between germline ends came to 10 bases. The germline CDR1 and CDR2 sequences are MNHEY and SMNVEV (reference sequence). The CDR3 covers 13 residues.

As for this clone: The sample contains more than one DNA sequence encoding this CDR3. This chain joins TRBV20-1 and TRBJ2-7; D is uncertain. V lost 0 bases and J 6 bases, leaving 6 bases between the germline ends. CDR3 size: 11 residues. Germline CDR1 reads DFQATT; CDR2 reads SNEGSKA (reference sequence). In nucleotides, the CDR3 is TGCAGTGCTAGAGATTCCGGCGAGCAGTACTTC. This codes for CSARDSGEQYF.

This clone was seen only once. The chain is built from TRBV5-8 and TRBJ2-1; D perhaps matches TRBD2 (5 bases). Trimming left V 2 bases short and J 4 bases short, with 19 bases between. This CDR3 has 17 amino acids. Germline V gene lookup returns CDR1 SGHTS and CDR2 YDEGEE. The CDR3 region is CASSFTPGSLPYNEQFF. In nucleotides, the CDR3 is TGTGCCAGCAGCTTCACCCCGGGATCCCTTCCATACAATGAGCAGTTCTTC.

This clone was found a few times. This chain connects TRBV30 to TRBJ1-5; perhaps TRBD1 as D (5 bases). V dropped 3 bases and J dropped 6 bases, with 9 bases sitting between them. In germline, CDR1 is GTSNPN, CDR2 SVGIG (reference sequence). There are 12 residues in the CDR3. Here the CDR3 DNA reads TGTGCCTGGAGCAGGGCAAGTCAGCCCCAGCATTTT. Protein: CAWSRASQPQHF.

This chain links TRBV28 with TRBJ1-6; no reliable D call. V dropped 2 bases and J dropped 0 bases, with 5 bases sitting between them. Germline assignment: CDR1 MDHEN and CDR2 SYDVKM. This CDR3 is 15 amino acids long. CDR3 loop: CASSLLSSYNSPLHF. The CDR3 bases are TGTGCCAGCAGTTTACTTAGCTCCTATAATTCACCCCTCCACTTT.

This chain uses TRBV15 with TRBJ1-1; D not resolved. In germline, CDR1 is LNHNV, CDR2 YYDKDF (reference sequence). The CDR3 contains 12 residues. Trimming stripped 3 bases from V and 9 bases from J, with 11 bases between. The CDR3 bases are TGTGCCACCAGCAGGAGGGAAACAAAAGCTTTCTTT. It translates to CATSRRETKAFF.

The chain combines TRBV4-3 with TRBJ2-1; 12 nucleotides match TRBD2. Trimming removed 4 bases from V and 3 bases from J; junction bases left unmatched: 7. The germline CDR1 and CDR2 sequences are LGHNA and YSLEER. This CDR3 comprises 17 residues. The DNA of the CDR3 is TGCGCCAGCAGCCGAGGGACTAGCGGGTTGAGCTACAATGAGCAGTTCTTC. Translated: CASSRGTSGLSYNEQFF.

The chain couples TRBV4-3 to TRBJ2-7, with no clear D. Germline CDR1 LGHNA, CDR2 YSLEER. V lost 0 bases and J 3 bases, leaving 9 bases between the germline ends. The CDR3 runs 14 residues. CDR3 region: CASSQDIGNYEQYF. CDR3 bases: TGCGCCAGCAGCCAAGATATAGGGAACTACGAGCAGTACTTC.

The chain combines TRBV11-2 with TRBJ2-4; 9 bases match TRBD2. The CDR3 has 18 residues. With 5 bases clipped from V and 0 bases from J, the junction kept 11 bases outside the gene matches. The V gene's germline CDR1 is SGHAT and CDR2 FQNNGV. CDR3 DNA sequence: TGTGCCAGCAGCCTCGGGAGACTAGCGGACCTAGCCAAAAACATTCAGTACTTC. Protein: CASSLGRLADLAKNIQYF.

In this sample, this clone turned up once. V and J are TRBV6-2 or TRBV6-3 and TRBJ2-2; 10 bases are a match to TRBD2. The CDR3 length is 15 residues. In germline, CDR1 is MNHEY, CDR2 SVGEGT. The trim removed 0 bases at V and 7 bases at J, leaving 2 bases unmatched. CDR3 DNA sequence: TGTGCCAGCAGTTACTCCGCTAGCGGGGGCGGGGAGCTGTTTTTT. It specifies CASSYSASGGGELFF.

CDR3 region: CASCRLENTEAFF. As DNA, the CDR3 is TGTGCCAGCTGTAGACTAGAGAACACTGAAGCTTTCTTT. The genes are TRBV27 and TRBJ1-1; D not certain. V was clipped by 8 bases and J by 1 base, with 11 bases between them. Per the germline V gene, CDR1 is MNHEY and CDR2 is SMNVEV (reference sequence). The CDR3 is 13 amino acids.

The chain has TRBV7-9 and TRBJ2-7; D is uncertain. Germline values: CDR1 SEHNR, CDR2 FQNEAQ (reference sequence). CDR3 size: 14 residues. The V gene lost 2 bases and the J gene lost 6 bases, with 14 bases spanning the gap. The CDR3 here is CASSLSLMPSEQYF. In nucleotides, the CDR3 is TGTGCCAGCAGCTTATCCTTAATGCCCAGCGAGCAGTACTTC. The full variable domain, completed using reference TRBV7-9 and TRBJ2-7, is DTGVSQNPRHKITKRGQNVTFRCDPISEHNRLYWYRQTLGQGPEFLTYFQNEAQLEKSRLLSDRFSAERPKGSFSTLEIQRTEQGDSAMYLCASSLSLMPSEQYFGPGTRLTVT.

The chain combines TRBV11-2 with TRBJ2-4; 12 nucleotides line up with TRBD1. J was trimmed by 9 bases and V by 0 bases; bases with no gene match: 9. Per germline, CDR1 SGHAT and CDR2 FQNNGV. This CDR3 spans 17 amino acids. This chain's CDR3 is CASSLDRPGTGGLIQYF. In DNA, the CDR3 is TGTGCCAGCAGCTTAGATCGCCCCGGGACAGGGGGCCTCATTCAGTACTTC.